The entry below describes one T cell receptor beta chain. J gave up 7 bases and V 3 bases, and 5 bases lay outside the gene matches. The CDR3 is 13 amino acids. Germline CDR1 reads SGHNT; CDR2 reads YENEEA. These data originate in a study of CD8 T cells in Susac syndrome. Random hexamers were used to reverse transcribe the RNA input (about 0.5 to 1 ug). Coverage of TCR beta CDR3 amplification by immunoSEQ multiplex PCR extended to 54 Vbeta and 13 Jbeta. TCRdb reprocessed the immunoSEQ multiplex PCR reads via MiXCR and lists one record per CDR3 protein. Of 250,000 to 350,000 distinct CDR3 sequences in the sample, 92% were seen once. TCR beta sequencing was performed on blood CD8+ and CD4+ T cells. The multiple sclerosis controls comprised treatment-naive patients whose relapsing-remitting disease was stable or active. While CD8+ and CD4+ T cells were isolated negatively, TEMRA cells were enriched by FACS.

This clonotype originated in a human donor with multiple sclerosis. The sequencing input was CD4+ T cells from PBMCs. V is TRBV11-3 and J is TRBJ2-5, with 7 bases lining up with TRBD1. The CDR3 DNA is TGTGCCAGCAGCTTCGGGACAGAAGGGACCCAGTACTTC. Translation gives CASSFGTEGTQYF.